This TCR beta chain was identified during a study of long-term antiretroviral therapy in people with HIV. Study in general: First collections came about a decade before the 2015 immediate-ART recommendation.

Sequencing relied on immunoSEQ assay v3.0, run at survey level. Roughly 35,000-50,000 T-cell genomes per sample were the sequencing target. Profiling relied on immunoSEQ multiplex PCR, and the TCRdb table lists in-frame clones only, not all of them. The sample records roughly 5,600 clones, around 80% being singletons. Study-level findings and limits: Clones that had undergone expansion before ART prevailed in the repertoire throughout all time points. Blood dating 2004 to 2017 may reflect older ART regimens.

The germline V gene encodes CDR1 SGHTA and CDR2 FQGNSA. The CDR3 contains 14 residues. The V gene lost 0 bases and the J gene lost 10 bases, with 15 bases spanning the gap. Regarding this clone: Its matching antigen is unknown.

The chain is built from TRBV7-2 and TRBJ1-2, with D perhaps TRBD1 (5 bases). The material was unsorted PBMCs, obtained 1.8 years before starting antiretroviral therapy. The origin of this receptor is a man in his forties with HIV. CDR3 sequence reads: CASSLAGRQGAYTF. The CDR3 DNA is TGTGCCAGCAGCTTAGCTGGGAGGCAGGGAGCCTACACCTTC.